A selection of T cell receptor beta chains follows, all from one sample in a study of OX40 agonist ivuxolimab in advanced cancers. TCRdb's table, derived via immunoSEQ multiplex PCR, lists solely in-frame clones and lacks some. The table includes about 120,000 clones, about 93% detected once. The material sequenced was CD4+ or CD8+ T cells sorted from blood, taken in a trial of the OX40 agonist ivuxolimab. These receptors were collected from an adult with an advanced solid tumor such as melanoma, head and neck, liver or kidney cancer. Both conserved end residues are part of each CDR3. The D gene is left open where the match is weak. Clone size, where shown, is once, few, many, or a class for clones that have expanded.

v_call	clone_size	d_call	j_call	cdr3_nt	cdr3_aa
TRBV11-2	NA	NA	TRBJ2-2	TGTGCCAGCAGCCGCTCCCGGACAGTGAGCGGGGAGCTGTTTTTT	CASSRSRTVSGELFF
TRBV19	NA	NA	TRBJ2-3	TGTGCCAGTAGTAAGTTTTCGGGTGCAGATACGCAGTATTTT	CASSKFSGADTQYF
TRBV5-1	NA	NA	TRBJ2-1	TGCGCCAGCAGCCCCGAGGTTCTAGCTATCAATGAGCAGTTCTTC	CASSPEVLAINEQFF
TRBV18	NA	TRBD1	TRBJ1-6	TGTGCCAGCTCACCATTGGGAGTAGGGGGCGGTAATTCACCCCTCCACTTT	CASSPLGVGGGNSPLHF
TRBV6-5	NA	TRBD1	TRBJ1-1	TGTGCCAGCAGTTACTCTCCACAGGGGATGAACACTGAAGCTTTCTTT	CASSYSPQGMNTEAFF
TRBV7-9	once	NA	TRBJ2-2	TGTGCCAGACAGGGAAGTGTTAACACCGGGGAGCTGTTTTTT	CARQGSVNTGELFF
TRBV5-5	NA	TRBD2	TRBJ2-2	TGTGCCAGCAGCTTGGCCTATAGCGGGATTGGCGGGGAGCTGTTTTTT	CASSLAYSGIGGELFF
TRBV6-5	NA	TRBD1	TRBJ1-1	TGTGCCAGCAGTGAAGCACAGGGGGCGCCTGGTTTCTTT	CASSEAQGAPGFF
TRBV6-5	NA	NA	TRBJ2-7	TGTGCCAGCAGTTACTCCGGGTCCTACGAGCAGTACTTC	CASSYSGSYEQYF
TRBV11-2	NA	NA	TRBJ1-2	TGTGCCAGCAGCTTAGCGCTGGACTATGGCTACACCTTC	CASSLALDYGYTF
TRBV6-1	NA	NA	TRBJ2-7	TGTGCCAGCACGGTGAGTCCGGACTACGAGCAGTACTTC	CASTVSPDYEQYF
TRBV2	NA	TRBD1	TRBJ1-6	TGTGCCACTTCACAGGGGAATAATTCACCCCTCCACTTT	CATSQGNNSPLHF
TRBV7-9	NA	NA	TRBJ2-1	TGTGCCAGCAGCTCCTCATTTAGCGTCTACTCCTACAATGAGCAGTTCTTC	CASSSSFSVYSYNEQFF
TRBV6-1	NA	TRBD2	TRBJ2-5	TGTGCCAGCAGAGCGATGACTAGCGGGGGTGAGACCCAGTACTTC	CASRAMTSGGETQYF
TRBV4-1	few	NA	TRBJ2-3	TGCGCCAGCAGCCAAGAGGGCGCGGGGGCAAGCACAGATACGCAGTATTTT	CASSQEGAGASTDTQYF
TRBV6-5	NA	TRBD1	TRBJ1-5	TGTGCCAGCAGTGCCCTGACAGGGAGGGGTCAGCCCCAGCATTTT	CASSALTGRGQPQHF
TRBV2	NA	NA	TRBJ1-5	TGTGCCAGCAGTGAATCGGGCAATCAGCCCCAGCATTTT	CASSESGNQPQHF
TRBV6-5	NA	TRBD1	TRBJ1-1	TGTGCCAGCAGTTCGATACAGGGGACGCGTTCTGAAGCTTTCTTT	CASSSIQGTRSEAFF
TRBV7-7	NA	NA	TRBJ2-1	TGTGCCAGCAGCTTAAGGGGCGACTGGGATGAGCAGTTCTTC	CASSLRGDWDEQFF
TRBV21-1	once	NA	TRBJ2-3	TGTGCCAGCAGCAAGGGCACGAGCACAGATACGCAGTATTTT	CASSKGTSTDTQYF
TRBV19	NA	NA	TRBJ1-6	TGTGCCAGTAGGCCCGGAACGCCGGGTTCACCCCTCCACTTT	CASRPGTPGSPLHF
TRBV6-1	NA	NA	TRBJ2-7	TGTGCCAGCACCCAGATGGCCGGCTCCTACGAGCAGTACTTC	CASTQMAGSYEQYF
TRBV5-6	NA	TRBD2	TRBJ2-2	TGTGCCAGTGGCCCGATTTTGCGGGAGCGCGGCACCGGGGAGCTGTTTTTT	CASGPILRERGTGELFF
TRBV7-3	once	TRBD1	TRBJ2-1	TGTGCCAGCAGCTCTGGACAGGGGAACTCCTACAATGAGCAGTTCTTC	CASSSGQGNSYNEQFF
TRBV27	NA	TRBD1	TRBJ1-2	TGTGCCAGCATGGGACAGAGCTATGGCTACACCTTC	CASMGQSYGYTF
TRBV9	NA	TRBD2	TRBJ2-5	TGTGCCAGCAGCGGGACTAGCGGGAGGGTGGCGGAGACCCAGTACTTC	CASSGTSGRVAETQYF